The 27 T cell receptor beta chains given below trace back to one sample, sequenced in a study of Ad26.COV2.S vaccination and SARS-CoV-2 variants. Treatment meaning: roughly 20 received Ad26.COV2.S at low or high dose, single or two shots; about 5 received placebo; per-sample allocation not given. Samples came from day 63 after the first vaccine or placebo injection. Some clones are missing from TCRdb's copy, which holds only in-frame ones; the method was immunoSEQ multiplex PCR. The sample contains 380,000 or so clones, roughly 80% of which appear only once. Sequences were derived from peripheral blood, sampled in a trial of Ad26.COV2.S vaccine versus placebo. All receptors come from a person aged 18-65 years who received the Ad26.COV2.S COVID-19 vaccine or a placebo.

The chain links TRBV5-5 to TRBJ1-1; no clear D gene. With 2 bases removed from V and 3 bases from J, the gap between germline ends came to 11 bases. CDR3 length: 14 residues. Germline V CDR1 and CDR2: SGHKS, YYEKEE (reference sequence). The CDR3 DNA reads TGTGCCAGCAGCTTCGGGTTTGATGACACTGAAGCTTTCTTT. This translates into CASSFGFDDTEAFF. The full variable domain, its missing parts supplied by reference TRBV5-5 and TRBJ1-1, is DAGVTQSPTHLIKTRGQQVTLRCSPISGHKSVSWYQQVLGQGPQFIFQYYEKEERGRGNFPDRFSARQFPNYSSELNVNALLLGDSALYLCASSFGFDDTEAFFGQGTRLTVV.

In this sample, this clone turned up a few times. The V call is TRBV10-3, the J call TRBJ1-5, with D perhaps TRBD1 (6 bases). Germline assignment: CDR1 ENHRY and CDR2 SYGVKD. The CDR3 consists of 13 residues. Trimming took 7 bases from V and 7 from J, leaving 14 bases between them. The CDR3 region is CAIKGVGEQPQHF. CDR3 nucleotide sequence: TGTGCCATCAAGGGGGTCGGGGAACAGCCCCAGCATTTT.

A single count supports this clone. The V call is TRBV6-5, the J call TRBJ1-2; D might be TRBD1 (5 bases). This CDR3 has 11 residues. CDR1 MNHEY and CDR2 SVGAGI come from the germline V gene. Trimming pared 8 bases from V and 6 bases from J, leaving 10 bases between. CDR3 loop: CASRGEDGYTF. The CDR3 bases are TGTGCCAGCCGGGGCGAGGATGGCTACACCTTC.

The chain recombines TRBV27 with TRBJ2-1; 15 bases line up with TRBD2. The CDR3 consists of 17 residues. V shed 5 bases, J shed 4 bases, and the junction held 6 bases outside the gene matches. Germline V CDR1 and CDR2: MNHEY, SMNVEV (reference sequence). The CDR3 bases are TGTGCCAGCAGTAGGCCCGGACTAGCGGGAGGGTACAATGAGCAGTTCTTC. This gives the protein CASSRPGLAGGYNEQFF.

The V call is TRBV28, the J call TRBJ2-6, with D hard to call. Trimming cost V 6 bases and J 4 bases, with 1 base left between them. The CDR3 contains 11 residues. The germline V gene has CDR1 MDHEN and CDR2 SYDVKM. CDR3 DNA: TGTGCCAGCAGGGGGGCCAACGTCCTGACTTTC. Translating it yields CASRGANVLTF.

This sequence joins TRBV6-6 and TRBJ1-2; TRBD1 matches 7 bases. This CDR3 contains 15 residues. Per germline, CDR1 MNHNY and CDR2 SVGAGI (reference sequence). V was pared by 6 bases and J by 2 bases, with 9 bases of the junction left unmatched. CDR3 DNA sequence: TGTGCCAGCAGCTTGGCCGGGACAGCAAACTATGGCTACACCTTC. It yields the protein CASSLAGTANYGYTF.

This sequence joins TRBV7-2 and TRBJ1-4; 7 nucleotides align to TRBD1. With 1 base clipped from V and 5 bases from J, the junction kept 7 bases outside the gene matches. CDR1 and CDR2 from the germline V gene are SGHTA and FQGNSA. This CDR3 region has 16 residues. The CDR3 spells CASSLGWTGANEKLFF. In DNA, the CDR3 is TGTGCCAGCAGCTTAGGTTGGACAGGCGCAAATGAAAAACTGTTTTTT. The full variable domain, rest sourced from reference TRBV7-2 and TRBJ1-4, is GAGVSQSPSNKVTEKGKDVELRCDPISGHTALYWYRQSLGQGLEFLIYFQGNSAPDKSGLPSDRFSAERTGGSVSTLTIQRTQQEDSAVYLCASSLGWTGANEKLFFGSGTQLSVL.

The chain links TRBV24-1 to TRBJ1-2; TRBD1 matches at 9 bases. The junction had 4 bases not matched to a gene; V was cut back by 3 bases and J by 6 bases. The CDR3 runs 14 residues. In germline, CDR1 is KGHDR, CDR2 SFDVKD. CDR3 residues: CATSDPGQGNGYTF. In DNA, the CDR3 is TGTGCCACCAGTGATCCGGGACAGGGCAATGGCTACACCTTC.

The chain is built from TRBV5-1 and TRBJ2-5, with D possibly matching TRBD2 (6 bases). The CDR3 covers 14 residues. Germline CDR1 is SGHRS and CDR2 is YFSETQ. V lost 2 bases to trimming and J lost 5 bases, with 13 bases between them. CDR3 sequence reads: CASSLSLAGETQYF. The CDR3 nucleotides read TGCGCCAGCAGCTTATCACTTGCGGGGGAGACCCAGTACTTC.

This clone was observed once. The chain has TRBV7-2 and TRBJ1-1; possibly TRBD1 for D (6 bases). This CDR3 has 15 residues. Trimming removed 6 bases from V and 0 bases from J, with 14 bases in between. Germline V gene sequence: CDR1 SGHTA, CDR2 FQGNSA. CDR3 coding DNA: TGTGCCAGCAGGTTTCAGGGGAATATGAACACTGAAGCTTTCTTT. Encoded protein: CASRFQGNMNTEAFF.

This clone was detected a few times. The chain is built from TRBV5-8 and TRBJ1-5; the D is unclear. Germline CDR1 and CDR2: SGHTS and YDEGEE. This CDR3 region has 15 residues. Trimming removed 6 bases from V and 0 bases from J, with 13 bases in between. CDR3 coding DNA: TGTGCCAGCAACACGCAACCTTATAGCAATCAGCCCCAGCATTTT. Encoded protein: CASNTQPYSNQPQHF.

The chain combines TRBV5-1 with TRBJ2-3; possible D gene TRBD1, 6 bases. This CDR3 spans 13 amino acids. Per the germline V gene, CDR1 is SGHRS and CDR2 is YFSETQ. V shed 4 bases and J shed 4 bases, with 10 bases lying between them. The CDR3 DNA reads TGCGCCAGCAGCGGCGAGGGGGCAGATACGCAGTATTTT. It is translated as CASSGEGADTQYF.

The J gene is TRBJ2-3, the V gene TRBV21-1; no DNA check was done on the table's D call, TRBD1. TRBV21-1 is termed a pseudogene. The CDR3 covers 16 residues. The CDR3 sequence is CASSRSTQASTDTQYF. CDR3 DNA sequence: TGTGCCAGCAGCAGAAGCACTCAGGCCAGCACAGATACGCAGTATTTT.

This clone was seen a single time. J is TRBJ1-5 and V is TRBV11-3; maybe TRBD1 (6 bases). This CDR3 comprises 13 residues. The germline gives CDR1 SGHNT, CDR2 YENEEA. Trimming stripped 5 bases from V and 1 base from J, with 6 bases between. The CDR3 spells CASSQGSNQPQHF. The CDR3 nucleotides are TGTGCCAGCAGCCAGGGGAGCAATCAGCCCCAGCATTTT.

In this sample, this clone turned up once. The CDR3 loop reads CASMKVSAANYGYTF. CDR3 DNA: TGTGCCAGCATGAAAGTCTCGGCAGCGAACTATGGCTACACCTTC. The rearrangement joins TRBV6-5 to TRBJ1-2; the D is unclear. Deletions cut 7 bases from V and 2 bases from J, with 17 bases between. The CDR3 consists of 15 residues. CDR1 MNHEY and CDR2 SVGAGI come from the germline V gene.

V gene TRBV6-5 combines with J gene TRBJ2-5, with 12 positions matching TRBD2. V was pared by 2 bases and J by 5 bases, with 3 bases of the junction left unmatched. CDR3 length: 15 residues. Germline V gene sequence: CDR1 MNHEY, CDR2 SVGAGI. This CDR3 reads CASSYRLAGEETQYF. The CDR3 DNA follows: TGTGCCAGCAGTTACAGACTAGCGGGGGAGGAGACCCAGTACTTC.

The gene calls are TRBV5-1 and TRBJ2-3, with a weak D call TRBD1 (5 bases). This CDR3 has 15 residues. The germline CDR1 and CDR2 sequences are SGHRS and YFSETQ. V shed 3 bases and J shed 5 bases, with 16 bases lying between them. The CDR3 is CASSSGFPRGDTQYF. The CDR3 coding sequence is TGCGCCAGCAGCTCCGGCTTCCCAAGGGGAGATACGCAGTATTTT.

The V call is TRBV19, the J call TRBJ1-1; 10 bases agree with TRBD1. Germline-derived CDR1 and CDR2 are LNHDA and SQIVND (reference sequence). The CDR3 runs to 16 residues. With 10 bases clipped from V and 5 bases from J, the junction kept 16 bases outside the gene matches. The DNA for the CDR3 is TGTGCCACCAGGACCGGACAGGGGGGCCTAGTAACTGAAGCTTTCTTT. Its translation is CATRTGQGGLVTEAFF.

This CDR3 is CASSQEAPFGGYTF. CDR3 in DNA: TGTGCCAGCAGCCAAGAAGCCCCCTTCGGGGGCTACACCTTC. V is TRBV3-1 (or the pseudogene TRBV3-2) and J is TRBJ1-2; no clear D gene. V lost 0 bases and J lost 8, with 13 bases in between. Germline CDR1 is LGHDT and CDR2 is YNNKEL (reference sequence). The CDR3 is 14 residues long.

This clone was found once. The chain couples TRBV7-7 to TRBJ2-1; 8 bases line up with TRBD2. With V trimmed by 6 bases and J by 2 bases, 6 bases remained unmatched. The germline gives CDR1 SSHAT, CDR2 FNYEAQ (reference sequence). The CDR3 runs to 15 residues. CDR3 protein: CASSWIAGPYNEQFF. Here the CDR3 DNA reads TGTGCCAGCAGTTGGATAGCGGGACCCTACAATGAGCAGTTCTTC.

This chain connects TRBV4-2 to TRBJ1-6, with D possibly matching TRBD1 (6 bases). The V gene's germline CDR1 is LGHNA and CDR2 YNFKEQ. The CDR3 is 17 residues long. Trimming stripped 5 bases from V and 0 bases from J, with 14 bases between. The chain's CDR3 is CASSMTGTSSYNSPLHF. CDR3 coding DNA: TGTGCCAGCAGCATGACGGGGACAAGCTCCTATAATTCACCCCTCCACTTT.

A single count supports this clone. The chain combines TRBV30 with TRBJ1-1; possibly TRBD1 for D (5 bases). The germline V gene encodes CDR1 GTSNPN and CDR2 SVGIG (reference sequence). The ends were cut back, 1 base at V and 10 bases at J, with 16 bases in the middle. The CDR3 totals 13 residues. The CDR3 nucleotides read TGTGCCTGGAGTGGAGGGGCCGGGTTCGGAGCTTTCTTT. Protein product: CAWSGGAGFGAFF.

The rearrangement joins TRBV5-4 to TRBJ2-7; 8 bases align to TRBD2. The germline V gene encodes CDR1 SGHNT and CDR2 YYREEE (reference sequence). This CDR3 comprises 14 residues. The junction had 6 bases not matched to a gene; V was cut back by 4 bases and J by 3 bases. The chain's CDR3 is CASSPGLAVYEQYF. In DNA, the CDR3 is TGTGCCAGCAGCCCAGGACTAGCAGTCTACGAGCAGTACTTC.

This clone appeared a few times. V and J are TRBV3-1 (or the pseudogene TRBV3-2) and TRBJ1-1, with no clear D. CDR1 and CDR2 (germline): LGHDT, YNNKEL (reference sequence). V lost 3 bases to trimming and J lost 4 bases, with 12 bases between them. This CDR3 region has 14 residues. The DNA of the CDR3 is TGTGCCAGCAGCCAGGGGAGGTTTCGCACTGAAGCTTTCTTT. Translated, it gives CASSQGRFRTEAFF.

The V call is TRBV7-3, the J call TRBJ2-3; D might be TRBD2 (6 bases). V gave up 5 bases and J gave up 3 bases, with 15 bases separating them. The CDR3 covers 15 residues. Germline CDR1 is SGHTA and CDR2 is FQGTGA. CDR3 sequence: CASSDSYGGTDTQYF. In DNA, the CDR3 is TGTGCCAGCAGCGACTCGTACGGGGGTACAGATACGCAGTATTTT.

The chain joins TRBV18 to TRBJ2-7, with D possibly matching TRBD2 (7 bases). In germline, CDR1 is KGHSH, CDR2 LQKENI. V was pared by 3 bases and J by 3 bases, with 18 bases between. The CDR3 is 16 residues long. The CDR3 here is CASSPPLSRGGYEQYF. The CDR3 nucleotides are TGTGCCAGCTCACCCCCATTATCGAGGGGGGGCTACGAGCAGTACTTC.

The chain links TRBV30 to TRBJ2-5; D uncertain. The germline gives CDR1 GTSNPN, CDR2 SVGIG (reference sequence). This CDR3 region has 13 residues. The V end lost 2 bases, the J end lost 1 base, and 8 bases lay between the germline ends. The CDR3 nucleotides are TGTGCCTGGAGTCCGGGCCTCCAAGAGACCCAGTACTTC. Translated, it gives CAWSPGLQETQYF.